This T cell receptor (beta chain) was identified in a study of a mutant IDH1 vaccine in newly diagnosed glioma. At the level of the study: Vaccination began 4-6 weeks post radiotherapy alone, or with temozolomide cycles. Every participant had undergone radiotherapy, temozolomide, or both before, and most underwent both.

The protocol was immunoSEQ multiplex PCR, while the TCRdb copy is restricted to in-frame clones and leaves out a portion. The repertoire holds about 50,000 clones, 92% seen once, with roughly 2.4% in the top ten. Broader study findings: Seemingly, top peripheral T cell clonotype changes bore no relation to pseudoprogression.

This clone is a singleton in its sample. Its antigen is unknown. As for time point: week 35, safety follow-up. Doses of 300 ug of mutant IDH1 20-mer peptide were given with topical imiquimod. All eight of the vaccinations patients received fell in weeks 1, 3, 5, 7, 11, 15, 19 and 23. CDR1 SNHLY and CDR2 FYNNEI come from the germline V gene. Trimming shortened V by 2 bases and J by 6 bases, and 17 bases separated the two germline ends. CDR3 length: 16 residues. Sequences were derived from PBMCs, sampled from a glioma patient whose treatment included an IDH1 peptide vaccine. The TCR sequence derives from a man over 45 with glioma. V and J are TRBV2 and TRBJ1-5, with unresolved D. This chain's CDR3 is CASSELGWGSTQPQHF. The CDR3 nucleotides are TGTGCCAGCAGTGAATTGGGGTGGGGATCCACTCAGCCCCAGCATTTT.